The 18 T cell receptor beta chains presented below share a single source sample, sequenced in a study of blood T cell repertoires in COVID-19. Method: immunoSEQ multiplex PCR; TCRdb's copy keeps in-frame clones and lacks some. The data show a few hundred thousand clones, roughly 88% seen once. The sequenced sample consisted of PBMCs or T cells enriched from blood (not recorded which). The origin of the receptors is a man aged 30-40 years who had recovered from COVID-19.

This chain connects TRBV19 to TRBJ1-2; TRBD1 matches at 8 bases. J was trimmed by 6 bases and V by 6 bases; bases with no gene match: 9. Germline lookup yields CDR1 LNHDA and CDR2 SQIVND (reference sequence). This CDR3 is built from 14 residues. The CDR3 DNA reads TGTGCCAGTAGCCCGGACAGGGTCTACGATGGCTACACCTTC. It encodes CASSPDRVYDGYTF.

The chain links TRBV9 to TRBJ2-3, with D perhaps matching TRBD1 (5 bases). CDR3 length: 15 amino acids. Germline V gene sequence: CDR1 SGDLS, CDR2 YYNGEE. Trimming removed 0 bases from V and 4 bases from J, with 12 bases in between. The CDR3 bases are TGTGCCAGCAGCGTAGCTGGCAGGGTGGCAGATACGCAGTATTTT. Translating it yields CASSVAGRVADTQYF.

The V call is TRBV5-5, the J call TRBJ2-5; 7 bases align to TRBD1. Germline CDR1 reads SGHKS; CDR2 reads YYEKEE (reference sequence). V shed 2 bases and J 5 bases; nucleotides not matched to a gene: 6. This CDR3 spans 14 amino acids. In DNA form, the CDR3 reads TGTGCCAGCAGCTTACAGGGGAAGGGCGAGACCCAGTACTTC. This gives the protein CASSLQGKGETQYF.

The chain combines TRBV5-6 with TRBJ2-7; D gene uncertain. This CDR3 has 13 residues. V lost 0 bases and J lost 6, with 10 bases in between. Germline loops: CDR1 SGHDT, CDR2 YYEEEE. As DNA, the CDR3 is TGTGCCAGCAGCTTGGGCACCTTCGGCGAGCAGTACTTC. This codes for CASSLGTFGEQYF.

The chain uses TRBV27 and TRBJ1-5, with 8 bases that match TRBD1. Germline values: CDR1 MNHEY, CDR2 SMNVEV (reference sequence). The trim removed 6 bases at V and 1 base at J, leaving 8 bases unmatched. The CDR3 consists of 16 residues. The CDR3 is CASRLGTGGSNQPQHF. CDR3 DNA: TGTGCCAGCAGACTCGGGACAGGAGGGAGCAATCAGCCCCAGCATTTT.

The gene calls are TRBV4-3 and TRBJ2-6; TRBD1 might be the D (6 bases). Germline-derived CDR1 and CDR2 are LGHNA and YSLEER. CDR3 size: 18 residues. Trimming pared 0 bases from V and 2 bases from J, leaving 14 bases between. The CDR3 here is CASSQDMMGAPGANVLTF. CDR3 nucleotides: TGCGCCAGCAGCCAAGATATGATGGGGGCCCCTGGGGCCAACGTCCTGACTTTC.

The chain couples TRBV19 to TRBJ1-1; no clear D. The CDR3 runs 15 residues. Per the germline V gene, CDR1 is LNHDA and CDR2 is SQIVND (reference sequence). Trimming removed 0 bases at V and 0 bases at J, with 8 bases between. This CDR3 reads CASSIDPTVNTEAFF. DNA for the CDR3: TGTGCCAGTAGTATAGATCCTACGGTGAACACTGAAGCTTTCTTT.

The rearrangement uses TRBV7-2 and TRBJ2-3; TRBD2 agrees at 9 bases. Trimming at V came to 4 bases and at J to 0 bases, leaving 5 bases not matched to a gene. There are 16 residues in the CDR3. The germline CDR1 and CDR2 sequences are SGHTA and FQGNSA. The CDR3 sequence: CASSYGGGASTDTQYF. The CDR3 nucleotides read TGTGCCAGCAGCTATGGCGGGGGGGCAAGCACAGATACGCAGTATTTT.

This sequence joins TRBV9 and TRBJ1-1, with D tentatively TRBD1 (5 bases). V was clipped by 0 bases and J by 0 bases, with 12 bases between them. CDR1 is SGDLS, CDR2 YYNGEE, per germline. The CDR3 runs 16 residues. The CDR3 DNA reads as TGTGCCAGCAGCGTAGACCAGCCAGGGATGAACACTGAAGCTTTCTTT. This codes for CASSVDQPGMNTEAFF.

The chain's CDR3 is CSVVLSGANVLTF. The CDR3 DNA is TGCAGCGTTGTACTTTCTGGGGCCAACGTCCTGACTTTC. This chain joins TRBV29-1 and TRBJ2-6; the D is unclear. V was cut by 4 bases and J by 1 base, with 5 bases left in between. This CDR3 contains 13 residues. CDR1 is SQVTM, CDR2 ANQGSEA, per germline. Supplemented by reference TRBV29-1 and TRBJ2-6, the full variable domain reads SAVISQKPSRDICQRGTSLTIQCQVDSQVTMMFWYRQQPGQSLTLIATANQGSEATYESGFVIDKFPISRPNLTFSTLTVSNMSPEDSSIYLCSVVLSGANVLTFGAGSRLTVL.

The chain is built from TRBV10-3 and TRBJ2-7; possibly TRBD1 for D (6 bases). Trimming removed 6 bases from V and 2 bases from J, with 17 bases in between. CDR3 size: 15 residues. Germline V gene sequence: CDR1 ENHRY, CDR2 SYGVKD. The CDR3 sequence: CAIRDLGTPAYEQYF. As DNA, the CDR3 is TGTGCCATCAGGGACCTTGGGACACCCGCCTACGAGCAGTACTTC.

This sequence joins TRBV29-1 and TRBJ1-1, with D possibly being TRBD1 (6 bases). Deletions cut 5 bases from V and 5 bases from J, with 12 bases between. Per the germline V gene, CDR1 is SQVTM and CDR2 is ANQGSEA. The CDR3 sequence is 12 residues long. The DNA of the CDR3 is TGCAGCGTTCTCGCAGGGGTAACTGAAGCTTTCTTT. Amino acids: CSVLAGVTEAFF.

In this sample, this clone turned up once. This chain joins TRBV29-1 and TRBJ2-1; 7 positions agree with TRBD1. There are 11 residues in the CDR3. The germline V gene has CDR1 SQVTM and CDR2 ANQGSEA. V gave up 8 bases and J gave up 6 bases; unmatched junction bases: 4. The CDR3 DNA sequence: TGCAGCACCCGGGACAGCAATGAGCAGTTCTTC. Translation gives CSTRDSNEQFF.

The sample holds one count of this clone. V usage is TRBV5-4 and J usage is TRBJ2-1, with TRBD1 matching over 9 bases. The ends lost 3 bases at V and 2 bases at J; junction bases unmatched: 0. Germline values: CDR1 SGHNT, CDR2 YYREEE (reference sequence). The CDR3 loop spans 14 amino acids. This chain's CDR3 is CASSWDRAYNEQFF. In DNA form, the CDR3 reads TGTGCCAGCAGCTGGGACAGGGCCTACAATGAGCAGTTCTTC.

This chain uses TRBV6-2 or TRBV6-3 with TRBJ1-1, with no clear D. CDR1 and CDR2 from the germline V gene are MNHEY and SVGEGT. CDR3 length: 12 amino acids. Trimming took 2 bases from V and 8 from J, leaving 9 bases between them. The CDR3 nucleotides are TGTGCCAGCAGTTACCCTCCGGGGGAAGCTTTCTTT. It codes for CASSYPPGEAFF.

This clone appeared a single time. This sample also contains other DNA sequences that code for the same CDR3. The chain couples TRBV30 to TRBJ1-3; D gene unclear. V dropped 0 bases and J dropped 1 base, with 7 bases sitting between them. Germline V gene sequence: CDR1 GTSNPN, CDR2 SVGIG (reference sequence). CDR3 length: 14 amino acids. The CDR3, as DNA: TGTGCCTGGAGTGTGTCGGGGTCTGGAAACACCATATATTTT. Residues: CAWSVSGSGNTIYF. The full variable domain, in which reference TRBV30 and TRBJ1-3 provide the parts outside the CDR3, is SQTIHQWPATLVQPVGSPLSLECTVEGTSNPNLYWYRQAAGRGLQLLFYSVGIGQISSEVPQNLSASRPQDRQFILSSKKLLLSDSGFYLCAWSVSGSGNTIYFGEGSWLTVV.

The gene calls are TRBV2 and TRBJ2-6, with a weak D call TRBD1 (5 bases). Germline values: CDR1 SNHLY, CDR2 FYNNEI. V lost 5 bases and J 0 bases, leaving 11 bases between the germline ends. This CDR3 has 16 residues. CDR3 sequence: CASSSRAGSGANVLTF. The CDR3 region has the DNA TGTGCCAGCAGTAGCAGGGCTGGCTCTGGGGCCAACGTCCTGACTTTC. The variable domain in full, with the rest retrieved from reference TRBV2 and TRBJ2-6, is EPEVTQTPSHQVTQMGQEVILRCVPISNHLYFYWYRQILGQKVEFLVSFYNNEISEKSEIFDDQFSVERPDGSNFTLKIRSTKLEDSAMYFCASSSRAGSGANVLTFGAGSRLTVL.

The CDR3 DNA is TGTGCCAGTAGTTCCACTAGCGGGGCCTCTTATACGCAGTATTTT. This gives the protein CASSSTSGASYTQYF. The chain links TRBV19 to TRBJ2-3; 10 bases fit TRBD2. CDR3 size: 15 residues. Trimming took 5 bases from V and 7 from J; bases not matched to a gene: 9. Germline V CDR1 and CDR2: LNHDA, SQIVND (reference sequence).